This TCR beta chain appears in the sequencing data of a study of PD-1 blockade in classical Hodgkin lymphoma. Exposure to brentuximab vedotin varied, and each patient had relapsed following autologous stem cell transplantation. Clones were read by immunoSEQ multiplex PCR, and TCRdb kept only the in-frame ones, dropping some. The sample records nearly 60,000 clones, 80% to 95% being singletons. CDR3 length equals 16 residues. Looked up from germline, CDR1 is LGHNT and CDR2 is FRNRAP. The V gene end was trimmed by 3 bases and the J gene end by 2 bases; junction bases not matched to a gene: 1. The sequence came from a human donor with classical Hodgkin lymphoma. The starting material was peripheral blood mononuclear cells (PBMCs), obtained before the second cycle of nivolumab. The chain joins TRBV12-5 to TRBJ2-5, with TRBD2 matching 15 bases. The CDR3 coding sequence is TGTGCTAGTGGTTTCGGACTAGCGGGGGGGCAAGAGACCCAGTACTTC. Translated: CASGFGLAGGQETQYF.